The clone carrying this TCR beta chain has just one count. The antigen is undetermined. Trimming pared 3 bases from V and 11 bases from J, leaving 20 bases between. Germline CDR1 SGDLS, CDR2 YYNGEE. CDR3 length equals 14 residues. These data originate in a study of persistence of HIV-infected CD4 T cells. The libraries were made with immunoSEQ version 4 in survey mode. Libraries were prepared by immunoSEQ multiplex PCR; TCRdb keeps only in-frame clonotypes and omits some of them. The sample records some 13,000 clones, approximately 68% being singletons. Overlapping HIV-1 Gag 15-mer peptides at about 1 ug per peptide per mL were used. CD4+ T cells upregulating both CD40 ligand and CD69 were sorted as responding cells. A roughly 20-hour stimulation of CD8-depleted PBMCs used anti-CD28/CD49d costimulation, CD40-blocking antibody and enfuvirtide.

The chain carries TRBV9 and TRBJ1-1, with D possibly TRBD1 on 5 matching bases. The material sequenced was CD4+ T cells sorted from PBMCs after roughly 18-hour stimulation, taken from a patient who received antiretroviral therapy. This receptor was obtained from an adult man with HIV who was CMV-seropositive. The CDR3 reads CASSAHTLLGEAFF. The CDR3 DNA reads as TGTGCCAGCAGCGCCCACACTCTTTTAGGGGAGGCTTTCTTT.